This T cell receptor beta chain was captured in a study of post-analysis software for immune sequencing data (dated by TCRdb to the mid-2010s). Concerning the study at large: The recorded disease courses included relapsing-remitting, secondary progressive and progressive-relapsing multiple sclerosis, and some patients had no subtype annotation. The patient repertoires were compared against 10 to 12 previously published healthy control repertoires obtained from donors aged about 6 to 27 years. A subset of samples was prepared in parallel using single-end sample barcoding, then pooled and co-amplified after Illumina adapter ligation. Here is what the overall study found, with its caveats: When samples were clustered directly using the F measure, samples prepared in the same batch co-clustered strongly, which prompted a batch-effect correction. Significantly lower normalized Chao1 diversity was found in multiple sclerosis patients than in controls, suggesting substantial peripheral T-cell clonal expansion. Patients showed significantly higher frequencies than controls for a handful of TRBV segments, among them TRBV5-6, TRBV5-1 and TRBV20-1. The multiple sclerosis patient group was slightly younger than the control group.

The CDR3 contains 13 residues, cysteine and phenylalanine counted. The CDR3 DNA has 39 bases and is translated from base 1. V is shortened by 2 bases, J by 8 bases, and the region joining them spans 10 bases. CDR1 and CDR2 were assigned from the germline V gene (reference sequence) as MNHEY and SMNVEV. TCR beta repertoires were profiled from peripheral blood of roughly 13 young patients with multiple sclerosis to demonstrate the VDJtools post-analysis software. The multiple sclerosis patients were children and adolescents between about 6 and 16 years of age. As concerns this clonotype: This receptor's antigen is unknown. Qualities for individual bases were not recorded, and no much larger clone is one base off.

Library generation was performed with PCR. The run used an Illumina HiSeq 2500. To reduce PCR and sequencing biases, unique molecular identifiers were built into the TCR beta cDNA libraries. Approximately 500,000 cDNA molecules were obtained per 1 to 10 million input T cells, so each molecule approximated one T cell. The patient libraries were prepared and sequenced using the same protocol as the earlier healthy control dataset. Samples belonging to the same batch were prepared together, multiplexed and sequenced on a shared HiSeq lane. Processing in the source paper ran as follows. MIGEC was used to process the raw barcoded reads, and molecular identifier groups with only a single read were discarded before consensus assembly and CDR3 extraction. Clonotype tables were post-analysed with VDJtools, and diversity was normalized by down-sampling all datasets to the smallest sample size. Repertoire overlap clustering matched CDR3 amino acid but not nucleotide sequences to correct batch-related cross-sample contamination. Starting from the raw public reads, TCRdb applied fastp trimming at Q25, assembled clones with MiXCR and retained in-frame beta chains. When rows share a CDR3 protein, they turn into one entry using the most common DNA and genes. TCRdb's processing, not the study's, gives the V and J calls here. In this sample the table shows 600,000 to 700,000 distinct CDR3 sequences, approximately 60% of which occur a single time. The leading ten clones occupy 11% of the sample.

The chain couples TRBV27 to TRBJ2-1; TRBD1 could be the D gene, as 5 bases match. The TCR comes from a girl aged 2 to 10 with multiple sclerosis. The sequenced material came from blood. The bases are TGTGCCAGCAGTTTACAGGGTACCGATGAGCAGTTCTTC. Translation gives CASSLQGTDEQFF.